A single sample gave rise to the 23 T cell receptor beta chains below, sequenced in a study of blood T cell repertoires in COVID-19. Clones were read by immunoSEQ multiplex PCR, and TCRdb kept only the in-frame ones, dropping some. The repertoire holds under 300,000 clones, with around nine tenths as singletons. The sample was peripheral blood. These receptors originate from a woman between 35 and 50 years old who had recovered from COVID-19.

The chain uses TRBV5-4 and TRBJ2-7; TRBD2 agrees at 15 bases. The germline gives CDR1 SGHNT, CDR2 YYREEE (reference sequence). The CDR3 sequence is 15 residues long. The junction had 4 bases not matched to a gene; V was cut back by 3 bases and J by 6 bases. The CDR3 sequence is CASSSPGLAGGEQYF. The DNA for the CDR3 is TGTGCCAGCAGCTCTCCGGGACTAGCGGGAGGCGAGCAGTACTTC.

This chain joins TRBV14 and TRBJ1-1, with D possibly being TRBD1 (6 bases). CDR1 SGHDN and CDR2 FVKESK come from the germline V gene. The V end was cut by 5 bases, the J end by 6 bases, with 10 bases between. The CDR3 extends over 12 amino acids. CDR3 sequence (DNA): TGTGCCAGCAGCGAAAACAGGGCTGAAGCTTTCTTT. It codes for CASSENRAEAFF.

This chain connects TRBV6-5 to TRBJ1-1; weak D call: TRBD1 (5 bases). The CDR3 spans 15 residues. Trimming left V 6 bases short and J 3 bases short, with 17 bases between. The germline V gene encodes CDR1 MNHEY and CDR2 SVGAGI. The CDR3 sequence is CASSPLQGWDTEAFF. The CDR3 DNA reads TGTGCCAGCAGCCCCTTGCAGGGCTGGGACACTGAAGCTTTCTTT.

The rearrangement joins TRBV28 to TRBJ2-5; a weak D match, TRBD2 (6 bases). Germline V lookup: CDR1 MDHEN, CDR2 SYDVKM. Trimming left V 9 bases short and J 2 bases short, with 19 bases between. The CDR3 runs to 15 residues. DNA for the CDR3: TGTGCCAGTAAACAGGAGGGCCACCTACAAGAGACCCAGTACTTC. This translates into CASKQEGHLQETQYF.

The V and J genes are TRBV6-6 and TRBJ2-1, with D perhaps TRBD2 (6 bases). Trimming stripped 7 bases from V and 0 bases from J, with 10 bases between. CDR1 and CDR2 from the germline V gene are MNHNY and SVGAGI (reference sequence). This CDR3 contains 14 residues. CDR3 bases: TGTGCCAGCACGGGGGATAGCTCCTACAATGAGCAGTTCTTC. Translating it yields CASTGDSSYNEQFF.

The J gene is TRBJ1-5, the V gene TRBV27; the D is unclear. Trimming took off 2 bases at V and 1 base at J, with 9 bases between the two ends. This CDR3 is built from 15 residues. CDR1 is MNHEY, CDR2 SMNVEV, per germline (reference sequence). Here the CDR3 reads CASSLGRESNQPQHF. CDR3 nucleotides: TGTGCCAGCAGTTTAGGACGGGAGAGCAATCAGCCCCAGCATTTT.

This clone occurred once. V is TRBV4-1 and J is TRBJ1-1; no definite D call. V dropped 4 bases and J dropped 0 bases, with 9 bases sitting between them. The germline V gene encodes CDR1 MGHRA and CDR2 YSYEKL. This CDR3 region has 14 residues. CDR3 sequence: CASSLDYMNTEAFF. CDR3 bases: TGCGCCAGCAGCCTCGACTACATGAACACTGAAGCTTTCTTT.

The rearrangement uses TRBV7-6 and TRBJ2-7, with 10 bases fitting TRBD1. The CDR3 has 14 residues. Looked up from germline, CDR1 is SGHVS and CDR2 is FNYEAQ. After removal of 5 bases from V and 3 bases from J, the junction contained 4 bases not matched to a gene. The CDR3 DNA is TGTGCCAGCAGCCCACGGGACAGGGGCTACGAGCAGTACTTC. Its translation: CASSPRDRGYEQYF.

The chain has TRBV3-1 (or the pseudogene TRBV3-2) and TRBJ1-2, with a possible D match to TRBD1 (5 bases). V was clipped by 0 bases and J by 2 bases, with 10 bases between them. The CDR3 length is 15 residues. Germline-derived CDR1 and CDR2 are LGHDT and YNNKEL (reference sequence). The CDR3 loop is CASSQDPTENYGYTF. The CDR3 region has the DNA TGTGCCAGCAGCCAAGATCCGACAGAAAACTATGGCTACACCTTC.

This clone was seen a single time. V and J are TRBV19 and TRBJ1-1; D remains unclear. The germline gives CDR1 LNHDA, CDR2 SQIVND (reference sequence). The V end lost 4 bases, the J end lost 1 base, and 7 bases lay between the germline ends. This CDR3 has 13 amino acids. CDR3 amino acids: CASSTNRNTEAFF. The CDR3 nucleotides are TGTGCCAGTAGTACGAACAGGAACACTGAAGCTTTCTTT.

The V call is TRBV6-2 or TRBV6-3, the J call TRBJ2-2; tentatively, D is TRBD2 (7 bases). This CDR3 has 16 residues. The germline V gene encodes CDR1 MNHEY and CDR2 SVGEGT. Trimming pared 3 bases from V and 4 bases from J, leaving 15 bases between. This CDR3 reads CASSYEGGGVTGELFF. CDR3 sequence (DNA): TGTGCCAGCAGTTATGAGGGGGGAGGGGTCACCGGGGAGCTGTTTTTT.

This chain connects TRBV29-1 to TRBJ2-7; 7 bases are shared with TRBD2. The CDR3 loop spans 13 amino acids. The junction had 8 bases not matched to a gene; V was cut back by 6 bases and J by 3 bases. The germline CDR1 and CDR2 sequences are SQVTM and ANQGSEA. CDR3 DNA: TGCAGCGTCGCCGACGGCGGGGGCTACGAGCAGTACTTC. Protein: CSVADGGGYEQYF.

The chain uses TRBV7-6 and TRBJ2-1; the D gene is possibly TRBD2 (6 bases). V dropped 1 base and J dropped 6 bases, with 19 bases sitting between them. Germline loops: CDR1 SGHVS, CDR2 FNYEAQ. The CDR3 loop spans 17 amino acids. As DNA, the CDR3 is TGTGCCAGCAGCTTAGTCGGAGGGCCTGCTGAGATCAATGAGCAGTTCTTC. Translated, it gives CASSLVGGPAEINEQFF.

The chain has TRBV5-6 and TRBJ1-2; 8 nucleotides line up with TRBD1. The CDR3 has 14 amino acids. Per germline, CDR1 SGHDT and CDR2 YYEEEE. The V and J ends lost 4 bases and 4 bases, in that order; junction bases with no gene match: 6. The CDR3 region has the DNA TGTGCCAGCAGCCGGGGGGACAGGAGCTATGGCTACACCTTC. Its translation is CASSRGDRSYGYTF.

This chain connects TRBV1 to TRBJ2-7; the D call of TRBD2 is as the table states it, not checked on the DNA. TRBV1 is described as a pseudogene. This CDR3 contains 17 residues. The CDR3, as DNA: TGCACCAGCAGCCAACAGACTAGCGGGAGATTTCACTACGAGCAGTACTTC. Its translation is CTSSQQTSGRFHYEQYF.

V is TRBV29-1 and J is TRBJ2-7; 8 positions agree with TRBD2. V lost 5 bases to trimming and J lost 7 bases; unmatched junction nucleotides: 13. Germline CDR1 and CDR2: SQVTM and ANQGSEA. The CDR3 is 14 residues long. Here the CDR3 reads CSVWSFGRAAEQYF. In nucleotides, the CDR3 is TGCAGCGTTTGGTCCTTCGGGAGGGCAGCTGAGCAGTACTTC.

This clone was detected a few times. V gene TRBV4-2 combines with J gene TRBJ2-6; TRBD2 is a possible D gene (5 bases). The germline V and J ends were trimmed by 0 bases and 1 base, with 13 bases remaining between them. The CDR3 is 18 residues long. Germline assignment: CDR1 LGHNA and CDR2 YNFKEQ. The CDR3 loop is CASSQEWTSDSGANVLTF. The CDR3 bases are TGTGCCAGCAGCCAAGAGTGGACTTCTGATTCTGGGGCCAACGTCCTGACTTTC.

J is TRBJ1-5 and V is TRBV30, with a possible D match to TRBD1 (6 bases). The CDR3 consists of 15 residues. Germline lookup yields CDR1 GTSNPN and CDR2 SVGIG (reference sequence). Trimming removed 0 bases from V and 3 bases from J, with 12 bases in between. The CDR3 region is CAWSVGGGDNQPQHF. The CDR3 nucleotides are TGTGCCTGGAGTGTAGGAGGGGGGGACAATCAGCCCCAGCATTTT. Complete variable domain (other parts from reference TRBV30 and TRBJ1-5): SQTIHQWPATLVQPVGSPLSLECTVEGTSNPNLYWYRQAAGRGLQLLFYSVGIGQISSEVPQNLSASRPQDRQFILSSKKLLLSDSGFYLCAWSVGGGDNQPQHFGDGTRLSIL.

This chain links TRBV18 with TRBJ2-1; 8 positions agree with TRBD2. The V gene end was trimmed by 3 bases and the J gene end by 6 bases; junction bases not matched to a gene: 10. The CDR3 length is 16 residues. Germline-derived CDR1 and CDR2 are KGHSH and LQKENI. The CDR3 region has the DNA TGTGCCAGCTCACCCCCTGAGCGGGAGAGGCTCAATGAGCAGTTCTTC. Translation gives CASSPPERERLNEQFF. The complete variable domain, with remaining parts taken from reference TRBV18 and TRBJ2-1, reads NAGVMQNPRHLVRRRGQEARLRCSPMKGHSHVYWYRQLPEEGLKFMVYLQKENIIDESGMPKERFSAEFPKEGPSILRIQQVVRGDSAAYFCASSPPERERLNEQFFGPGTRLTVL.

The gene calls are TRBV7-3 and TRBJ2-5; possibly TRBD1 for D (6 bases). The V end lost 2 bases, the J end lost 5 bases, and 12 bases lay between the germline ends. The germline gives CDR1 SGHTA, CDR2 FQGTGA. The CDR3 is made up of 14 amino acids. CDR3 nucleotides: TGTGCCAGCAGCTTAGGTGGACAGCCGGAGACCCAGTACTTC. Translating it yields CASSLGGQPETQYF.

Points on this clone: Other DNA sequences within the sample encode an identical CDR3. The V call is TRBV12-3 or TRBV12-4, the J call TRBJ2-7, with TRBD1 matching 7 bases. The CDR3 is made up of 12 amino acids. V was pared by 5 bases and J by 3 bases, with 1 base of the junction left unmatched. CDR3 protein: CASSRQGYEQYF. The CDR3 coding sequence is TGTGCCAGCAGTAGACAGGGCTACGAGCAGTACTTC.

The chain carries TRBV2 and TRBJ2-5, with 7 bases aligning to TRBD2. Germline V lookup: CDR1 SNHLY, CDR2 FYNNEI. J lost 4 bases, V lost 4 bases, and 9 bases had no gene match. This CDR3 comprises 15 residues. CDR3 DNA: TGTGCCAGCAGTGCTGAAGGCGGGAGAGGAGAGACCCAGTACTTC. This gives the protein CASSAEGGRGETQYF.

V is TRBV4-1 and J is TRBJ2-7, with TRBD2 matching 11 bases. CDR1 is MGHRA and CDR2 is YSYEKL in the germline V gene. Trimming removed 2 bases from V and 5 bases from J; junction bases left unmatched: 5. The CDR3 has 15 residues. CDR3 amino acids: CASSQLAGGRNEQYF. The CDR3 region has the DNA TGCGCCAGCAGCCAACTAGCGGGGGGTCGGAACGAGCAGTACTTC.